Listed below are T cell receptor beta chains from one sample, sequenced in a study of response to subunit inactivated influenza vaccine. TCRdb ran MiXCR on the RT-PCR reads and lists one entry per CDR3 protein. The table shows some 850,000 distinct CDR3 sequences, with around 18% occurring only once. The specimen comprised PBMCs from blood, sampled 5 days after vaccination. The receptors derive from a man in his fifties who received an inactivated influenza vaccine. Each CDR3 is given with its conserved first and last residue. D genes are given only for firm matches. Only part of the rows carry a size: once, few, many, or a class if the clone is expanded.

D gene: .; J gene: TRBJ2-3; clone size: few; V gene: TRBV4-3; CDR3 protein: CASSQELMDTQYF; CDR3 DNA: TGCGCCAGCAGCCAAGAGCTGATGGATACGCAGTATTTT
D gene: TRBD2; J gene: TRBJ2-2; clone size: .; V gene: TRBV28; CDR3 protein: CASRTAGANTGELFF; CDR3 DNA: TGTGCCAGCAGGACAGCGGGAGCGAACACCGGGGAGCTGTTTTTT
D gene: .; J gene: TRBJ2-5; clone size: .; V gene: TRBV9; CDR3 protein: CASSVAPTSGETQYF; CDR3 DNA: TGTGCCAGCAGCGTAGCACCGACTAGTGGGGAGACCCAGTACTTC
D gene: .; J gene: TRBJ2-6; clone size: few; V gene: TRBV5-1; CDR3 protein: CASSLGSTESGANVLTF; CDR3 DNA: TGCGCCAGCAGCTTGGGATCTACAGAAAGTGGGGCCAACGTCCTGACTTTC
D gene: TRBD1; J gene: TRBJ2-3; clone size: few; V gene: TRBV18; CDR3 protein: CASSRGRERRDTQYF; CDR3 DNA: TGTGCCAGCTCCAGGGGGCGCGAAAGACGTGATACGCAGTATTTT
D gene: .; J gene: TRBJ2-3; clone size: .; V gene: TRBV20-1; CDR3 protein: CSARDPVGGTDTQYF; CDR3 DNA: TGCAGTGCTAGAGATCCCGTGGGAGGCACAGATACGCAGTATTTT
D gene: TRBD2; J gene: TRBJ2-1; clone size: .; V gene: TRBV10-3; CDR3 protein: CAISEGGLAGEASYNEQFF; CDR3 DNA: TGTGCCATCAGTGAGGGAGGACTAGCGGGGGAAGCCTCCTACAATGAGCAGTTCTTC
D gene: TRBD1; J gene: TRBJ2-6; clone size: few; V gene: TRBV6-5; CDR3 protein: CASSYSGTAYSGANVLTF; CDR3 DNA: TGTGCCAGCAGTTACTCCGGGACAGCCTACTCTGGGGCCAACGTCCTGACTTTC
D gene: TRBD2; J gene: TRBJ2-4; clone size: few; V gene: TRBV5-1; CDR3 protein: CASSLRGLAFTGAKNIQYF; CDR3 DNA: TGCGCCAGCAGCTTGAGGGGACTAGCTTTTACGGGGGCCAAAAACATTCAGTACTTC
D gene: TRBD1; J gene: TRBJ2-1; clone size: .; V gene: TRBV14; CDR3 protein: CASSQLPGQGVNEQFF; CDR3 DNA: TGTGCCAGCAGCCAACTCCCGGGACAGGGGGTAAATGAGCAGTTCTTC
D gene: .; J gene: TRBJ2-1; clone size: .; V gene: TRBV5-1; CDR3 protein: CASSLGNQGEFF; CDR3 DNA: TGCGCCAGCAGCTTGGGGAATCAAGGGGAGTTCTTC
D gene: .; J gene: TRBJ2-1; clone size: .; V gene: TRBV7-2; CDR3 protein: CASSLAEGVGPYNEQFF; CDR3 DNA: TGTGCCAGCAGCTTAGCGGAGGGCGTGGGGCCCTACAATGAGCAGTTCTTC
D gene: .; J gene: TRBJ2-3; clone size: few; V gene: TRBV7-9; CDR3 protein: CASSSGSYSKGTDTQYF; CDR3 DNA: TGTGCCAGCAGCTCAGGGAGCTACTCGAAGGGGACGGATACGCAGTATTTT
D gene: .; J gene: TRBJ1-1; clone size: .; V gene: TRBV20-1; CDR3 protein: CSATPGQDVVEAFF; CDR3 DNA: TGCAGTGCGACCCCGGGACAAGATGTGGTTGAAGCTTTCTTT
D gene: TRBD1; J gene: TRBJ2-3; clone size: .; V gene: TRBV4-1; CDR3 protein: CASSQRTGGGTQYF; CDR3 DNA: TGCGCCAGCAGCCAGAGGACAGGGGGCGGTACGCAGTATTTT
D gene: TRBD1; J gene: TRBJ2-7; clone size: .; V gene: TRBV7-2; CDR3 protein: CASRSGGSLYEQYF; CDR3 DNA: TGTGCCAGCAGGTCAGGGGGCTCCCTCTACGAGCAGTACTTC
D gene: .; J gene: TRBJ2-1; clone size: .; V gene: TRBV5-1; CDR3 protein: CASSLAPERKVGEQFF; CDR3 DNA: TGCGCCAGCAGCTTGGCCCCAGAGCGGAAGGTGGGGGAGCAGTTCTTC
D gene: .; J gene: TRBJ1-1; clone size: .; V gene: TRBV12-3/TRBV12-4; CDR3 protein: CASSMAIYTEAFF; CDR3 DNA: TGTGCCAGCAGCATGGCCATTTACACTGAAGCTTTCTTT
D gene: .; J gene: TRBJ2-7; clone size: .; V gene: TRBV4-1; CDR3 protein: CASSQDGRGGVQYF; CDR3 DNA: TGCGCCAGCAGCCAAGATGGCAGGGGTGGGGTGCAGTACTTC
D gene: TRBD1; J gene: TRBJ1-2; clone size: few; V gene: TRBV27; CDR3 protein: CASSLSPDRADGYTF; CDR3 DNA: TGTGCCAGCAGTTTATCCCCGGACAGGGCCGATGGCTACACCTTC
D gene: TRBD2; J gene: TRBJ2-2; clone size: many; V gene: TRBV2; CDR3 protein: CASSEVAGYTGELFF; CDR3 DNA: TGTGCCAGCAGTGAGGTAGCGGGGTACACCGGGGAGCTGTTTTTT
D gene: TRBD1; J gene: TRBJ2-7; clone size: .; V gene: TRBV27; CDR3 protein: CASSLWGQGTYEQYF; CDR3 DNA: TGTGCCAGCAGTTTATGGGGACAGGGGACCTACGAGCAGTACTTC
D gene: .; J gene: TRBJ2-3; clone size: many; V gene: TRBV29-1; CDR3 protein: CSVETGGRTDTQYF; CDR3 DNA: TGCAGCGTTGAAACGGGGGGCCGCACAGATACGCAGTATTTT
D gene: TRBD1; J gene: TRBJ1-6; clone size: .; V gene: TRBV10-3; CDR3 protein: CAIRGQTLNSPLHF; CDR3 DNA: TGTGCCATCAGGGGACAGACGCTTAATTCACCCCTCCACTTT
D gene: .; J gene: TRBJ1-5; clone size: .; V gene: TRBV6-6; CDR3 protein: CACGGVRDQSQHF; CDR3 DNA: TGTGCCTGTGGCGGGGTCAGGGATCAGTCCCAGCATTTT
D gene: TRBD1; J gene: TRBJ2-5; clone size: few; V gene: TRBV7-2; CDR3 protein: CASSPYRGRGETQYF; CDR3 DNA: TGTGCCAGCAGCCCGTACAGGGGGCGCGGAGAGACCCAGTACTTC
D gene: TRBD2; J gene: TRBJ2-1; clone size: .; V gene: TRBV6-1; CDR3 protein: CASSTRTSGSYNEQFF; CDR3 DNA: TGTGCCAGCAGTACCCGGACTAGCGGGAGCTACAATGAGCAGTTCTTC
D gene: TRBD2; J gene: TRBJ2-2; clone size: few; V gene: TRBV5-1; CDR3 protein: CASSTTSGNTGELFF; CDR3 DNA: TGCGCCAGCAGTACGACTAGCGGGAACACCGGGGAGCTGTTTTTT
D gene: TRBD1; J gene: TRBJ2-1; clone size: many; V gene: TRBV5-1; CDR3 protein: CASSLDGTGYNEQFF; CDR3 DNA: TGCGCCAGCAGCTTGGACGGGACAGGGTACAATGAGCAGTTCTTC
D gene: .; J gene: TRBJ2-2; clone size: .; V gene: TRBV7-2; CDR3 protein: CASSLLQGTAGGELFF; CDR3 DNA: TGTGCCAGCAGCTTACTACAGGGGACTGCCGGCGGGGAGCTGTTTTTT
D gene: .; J gene: TRBJ2-4; clone size: few; V gene: TRBV28; CDR3 protein: CASKAALLAKNIQYF; CDR3 DNA: TGTGCCAGCAAGGCAGCACTACTAGCCAAAAACATTCAGTACTTC
D gene: .; J gene: TRBJ2-1; clone size: few; V gene: TRBV7-2; CDR3 protein: CASSSGISSYNEQFF; CDR3 DNA: TGTGCCAGCAGCTCGGGAATTAGCTCCTACAATGAGCAGTTCTTC
D gene: TRBD1; J gene: TRBJ1-5; clone size: many; V gene: TRBV20-1; CDR3 protein: CSHWTGYNQPQHF; CDR3 DNA: TGCAGTCATTGGACAGGGTACAATCAGCCCCAGCATTTT
D gene: TRBD2; J gene: TRBJ2-7; clone size: few; V gene: TRBV9; CDR3 protein: CASSVGTSGSEQYF; CDR3 DNA: TGTGCCAGCAGCGTTGGGACTAGCGGGTCCGAGCAGTACTTC
D gene: TRBD2; J gene: TRBJ2-3; clone size: few; V gene: TRBV28; CDR3 protein: CASSLLFSGSTPDTDTQYF; CDR3 DNA: TGTGCCAGCAGTTTATTGTTTAGCGGGAGTACCCCAGACACAGATACGCAGTATTTT
D gene: TRBD1; J gene: TRBJ2-6; clone size: few; V gene: TRBV12-3/TRBV12-4; CDR3 protein: CASSFGTGASRSSGANVLTF; CDR3 DNA: TGTGCCAGCAGTTTTGGGACAGGGGCCTCCCGTTCCTCTGGGGCCAACGTCCTGACTTTC
D gene: .; J gene: TRBJ1-4; clone size: .; V gene: TRBV5-5; CDR3 protein: CASSLRDTDREKLFF; CDR3 DNA: TGTGCCAGCAGCCTCCGGGACACGGACCGAGAAAAACTGTTTTTT
D gene: .; J gene: TRBJ1-1; clone size: .; V gene: TRBV3-1; CDR3 protein: CASSQGGTRANREAFF; CDR3 DNA: TGTGCCAGCAGCCAAGGGGGGACAAGGGCGAACCGTGAAGCTTTCTTT
D gene: TRBD2; J gene: TRBJ2-2; clone size: .; V gene: TRBV11-1; CDR3 protein: CASSLGGGASVLTGELFF; CDR3 DNA: TGTGCCAGCAGCTTAGGCGGGGGGGCCTCAGTTCTCACCGGGGAGCTGTTTTTT
D gene: .; J gene: TRBJ2-1; clone size: .; V gene: TRBV28; CDR3 protein: CASDKGGLSFGEQFF; CDR3 DNA: TGTGCCAGCGATAAGGGGGGACTTTCCTTTGGTGAGCAGTTCTTC
D gene: TRBD2; J gene: TRBJ2-7; clone size: few; V gene: TRBV7-6; CDR3 protein: CASSPDYPGLGRISEQYF; CDR3 DNA: TGTGCCAGCAGCCCAGATTATCCGGGACTAGGCCGGATCAGCGAGCAGTACTTC
D gene: .; J gene: TRBJ1-1; clone size: .; V gene: TRBV7-2; CDR3 protein: CASSLDGLPEAFF; CDR3 DNA: TGTGCCAGCAGCTTAGACGGGCTACCTGAAGCTTTCTTT
D gene: .; J gene: TRBJ1-1; clone size: .; V gene: TRBV29-1; CDR3 protein: CSVVRYTEAFF; CDR3 DNA: TGCAGCGTTGTCAGATACACTGAAGCTTTCTTT
D gene: .; J gene: TRBJ1-1; clone size: few; V gene: TRBV20-1; CDR3 protein: CSAPQVRRGNTEAFF; CDR3 DNA: TGCAGTGCTCCTCAGGTGAGGCGGGGGAACACTGAAGCTTTCTTT
D gene: .; J gene: TRBJ1-1; clone size: few; V gene: TRBV5-4; CDR3 protein: CASSLVGGGRNTEAFF; CDR3 DNA: TGTGCCAGCAGCTTGGTAGGGGGGGGGAGGAACACTGAAGCTTTCTTT
D gene: TRBD2; J gene: TRBJ2-7; clone size: few; V gene: TRBV29-1; CDR3 protein: CSVGLAGDYEQYF; CDR3 DNA: TGCAGCGTGGGACTAGCGGGAGATTACGAGCAGTACTTC
D gene: TRBD1; J gene: TRBJ1-2; clone size: few; V gene: TRBV20-1; CDR3 protein: CSARPPTGSDWYGYTF; CDR3 DNA: TGCAGTGCTAGACCACCGACAGGGTCTGATTGGTATGGCTACACCTTC
D gene: .; J gene: TRBJ2-3; clone size: few; V gene: TRBV4-3; CDR3 protein: CASSLMGTVGSTDTQYF; CDR3 DNA: TGCGCCAGCAGCCTTATGGGGACCGTAGGGAGCACAGATACGCAGTATTTT
D gene: TRBD1; J gene: TRBJ1-4; clone size: few; V gene: TRBV20-1; CDR3 protein: CSAKFQQGEKLFF; CDR3 DNA: TGCAGCGCAAAATTCCAACAGGGGGAAAAACTGTTTTTT
D gene: .; J gene: TRBJ2-3; clone size: few; V gene: TRBV18; CDR3 protein: CASSPPGLTDTQYF; CDR3 DNA: TGTGCCAGCTCACCCCCAGGACTCACAGATACGCAGTATTTT
D gene: .; J gene: TRBJ1-6; clone size: many; V gene: TRBV5-1; CDR3 protein: CASCRAGTSPLHF; CDR3 DNA: TGCGCCAGCTGTCGAGCAGGGACTTCACCCCTCCACTTT
D gene: .; J gene: TRBJ2-1; clone size: many; V gene: TRBV9; CDR3 protein: CASSVVGAGYNEQFF; CDR3 DNA: TGTGCCAGCAGCGTAGTTGGGGCCGGATACAATGAGCAGTTCTTC
D gene: .; J gene: TRBJ1-3; clone size: .; V gene: TRBV19; CDR3 protein: CASSRMDSSGNTIYF; CDR3 DNA: TGTGCCAGTAGCAGAATGGACAGCTCTGGAAACACCATATATTTT
D gene: .; J gene: TRBJ1-5; clone size: few; V gene: TRBV20-1; CDR3 protein: CSARGQMNQPQHF; CDR3 DNA: TGCAGTGCGCGAGGACAGATGAATCAGCCCCAGCATTTT
D gene: .; J gene: TRBJ2-1; clone size: .; V gene: TRBV15; CDR3 protein: CATSSARRDSSHEQFF; CDR3 DNA: TGTGCCACCAGCAGCGCCCGACGGGACTCCTCCCACGAGCAGTTCTTC